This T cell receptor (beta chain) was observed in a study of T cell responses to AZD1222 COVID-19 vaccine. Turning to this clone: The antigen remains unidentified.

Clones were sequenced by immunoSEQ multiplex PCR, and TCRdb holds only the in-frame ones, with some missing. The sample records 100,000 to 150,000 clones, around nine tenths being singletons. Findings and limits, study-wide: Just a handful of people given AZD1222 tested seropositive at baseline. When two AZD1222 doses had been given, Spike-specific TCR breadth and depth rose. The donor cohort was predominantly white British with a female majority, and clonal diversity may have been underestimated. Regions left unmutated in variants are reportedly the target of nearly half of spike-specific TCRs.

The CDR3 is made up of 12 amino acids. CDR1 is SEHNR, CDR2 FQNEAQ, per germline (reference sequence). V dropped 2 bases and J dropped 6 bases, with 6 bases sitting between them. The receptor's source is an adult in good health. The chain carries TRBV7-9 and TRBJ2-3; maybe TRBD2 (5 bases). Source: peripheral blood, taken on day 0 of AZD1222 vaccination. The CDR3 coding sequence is TGTGCCAGCAGCTTAACGGGGGATACGCAGTATTTT. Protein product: CASSLTGDTQYF.